This T cell receptor beta chain derives from a study of regulatory T cells in long-lasting Graves disease. Time point indicated: newly diagnosed GD, antithyroid drugs for less than 3 months. PBMC-derived RNA was used for the TCR library. CDR3-region Arm-PCR and iRepertoire HTBI primers produced the TCR beta libraries. TCRdb ran MiXCR on the multiplex PCR reads and lists one entry per CDR3 protein. The sample holds fewer than 650,000 distinct CDR3 sequences, about 16% seen once. Per germline, CDR1 MNHEY and CDR2 SMNVEV (reference sequence). The J segment lost 3 bases and the V segment lost 6 bases, leaving 9 bases of the junction unmatched. The CDR3 totals 15 residues. This clonotype was counted many times. These records were also assigned to another study, of T cells in Graves' hyperthyroidism and ophthalmopathy. In that study: The HTBI primer set drove a first-round RT-PCR of the TCR CDR3.

The source was peripheral blood mononuclear cells (PBMCs), collected at new diagnosis, from a patient treated with antithyroid drugs. This chain connects TRBV27 to TRBJ2-7, with 9 bases identical to TRBD1. This sequence originates from a man aged 18 to 29 with Graves disease. CDR3 protein: CASSSTGTGLYEQYF. The CDR3 DNA reads as TGTGCCAGCAGCTCAACCGGGACAGGGCTCTACGAGCAGTACTTC.